This T cell receptor beta chain was obtained from a study of control samples from healthy donors and cancer patients. Germline-derived CDR1 and CDR2 are DFQATT and SNEGSKA (reference sequence). The V end lost 3 bases, the J end lost 0 bases, and 18 bases lay between the germline ends. The CDR3 is 16 amino acids. Method: immunoSEQ multiplex PCR; TCRdb's copy keeps in-frame clones and lacks some. Of around 130,000 clones listed, just under 90% are singletons. The sequence derives from a middle-aged man with head and neck cancer. The chain joins TRBV20-1 to TRBJ2-7; D perhaps matches TRBD2 (5 bases). Input material: PBMCs. DNA of the CDR3: TGCAGTGCTAGTGATCTAGCCACGGCCCACTCCTACGAGCAGTACTTC. Its translation: CSASDLATAHSYEQYF.